This passage covers 30 T cell receptor beta chains from one sample sequenced in a study of cytomegalovirus exposure and HLA in healthy donors. The PCR contained 60 Vbeta and 13 Jbeta primers. Profiled with immunoSEQ multiplex PCR; TCRdb holds only in-frame clones, not every one. The sample has 99,000 or so clones, 15% seen once. Specimen: PBMCs. Receptor source: a female donor in good health and CMV-seronegative.

A few counts support this clone. The rearrangement links TRBV5-1 to TRBJ1-4; 9 bases are shared with TRBD1. Unmatched junction bases numbered 7, after V lost 2 bases and J lost 5 bases. The CDR3 is made up of 16 amino acids. The V gene's germline CDR1 is SGHRS and CDR2 YFSETQ. The DNA of the CDR3 is TGCGCCAGCAGCTTAAAGCTCGGGACAGGGAATGAAAAACTGTTTTTT. Translation: CASSLKLGTGNEKLFF.

The genes are TRBV4-1 and TRBJ1-5; perhaps TRBD1 as D (5 bases). The CDR3 sequence is 15 residues long. Germline assignment: CDR1 MGHRA and CDR2 YSYEKL. Trimming shortened V by 4 bases and J by 1 base, and 11 bases separated the two germline ends. This CDR3 is CASSLAGGSNQPQHF. The CDR3 coding sequence is TGCGCCAGCAGCCTGGCCGGGGGGAGCAATCAGCCCCAGCATTTT.

This clone has a single count. V and J are TRBV5-4 and TRBJ2-5; the D gene is possibly TRBD2 (6 bases). Germline assignment: CDR1 SGHNT and CDR2 YYREEE (reference sequence). CDR3 length: 13 residues. V shed 4 bases and J shed 3 bases, with 10 bases lying between them. The CDR3 protein is CASSHTSKETQYF. The DNA for the CDR3 is TGTGCCAGCAGCCACACTAGCAAAGAGACCCAGTACTTC.

The rearrangement links TRBV7-2 to TRBJ2-7, with a tentative D call TRBD1 (5 bases). Trimming pared 2 bases from V and 4 bases from J, leaving 12 bases between. The CDR3 has 14 amino acids. Germline assignment: CDR1 SGHTA and CDR2 FQGNSA. The CDR3 DNA sequence: TGTGCCAGCAGCTTACCAGGGTTGCAATACGAGCAGTACTTC. Encoded protein: CASSLPGLQYEQYF.

The rearrangement uses TRBV28 and TRBJ1-2; tentatively, D is TRBD1 (6 bases). Per germline, CDR1 MDHEN and CDR2 SYDVKM. The CDR3 consists of 14 residues. V lost 7 bases to trimming and J lost 6 bases, with 18 bases between them. In nucleotides, the CDR3 is TGTGCCAGCACAAGAGGACAGCAACTAGATGGCTACACCTTC. It specifies CASTRGQQLDGYTF.

This clone came up a few times. The J gene is TRBJ2-3, the V gene TRBV7-2; D is perhaps TRBD2 (5 bases). This CDR3 has 15 residues. Germline V gene lookup returns CDR1 SGHTA and CDR2 FQGNSA. The germline V and J ends were trimmed by 6 bases and 0 bases, with 13 bases remaining between them. CDR3 in amino acids: CASRAGVPSTDTQYF. CDR3 sequence (DNA): TGTGCCAGCAGGGCCGGGGTCCCTAGCACAGATACGCAGTATTTT.

The chain joins TRBV7-3 to TRBJ2-1; 8 positions match TRBD2. V lost 5 bases and J lost 6; bases outside the gene matches: 3. The CDR3 totals 13 residues. Germline V CDR1 and CDR2: SGHTA, FQGTGA. The CDR3: CASSPTSGNEQFF. The CDR3 DNA reads TGTGCCAGCAGCCCCACTAGCGGCAATGAGCAGTTCTTC.

V gene TRBV18 combines with J gene TRBJ1-1; 8 nucleotides line up with TRBD1. CDR1 and CDR2 from the germline V gene are KGHSH and LQKENI. V trimming: 6 bases; J trimming: 2 bases; junction bases outside the gene matches: 5. The CDR3 has 14 amino acids. The CDR3 region is CASSETGDNTEAFF. DNA for the CDR3: TGTGCCAGCTCGGAGACAGGGGACAACACTGAAGCTTTCTTT.

The chain links TRBV6-1 to TRBJ2-3; 12 bases agree with TRBD2. J lost 2 bases, V lost 2 bases, and 5 bases had no gene match. This CDR3 spans 17 amino acids. Germline-derived CDR1 and CDR2 are MNHNS and SASEGT. Here the CDR3 reads CASSETLAGGYTDTQYF. CDR3 in DNA: TGTGCCAGCAGTGAAACACTAGCGGGGGGATACACAGATACGCAGTATTTT.

This clone occurred a few times. J is TRBJ1-5 and V is TRBV9, with a weak D call TRBD1 (6 bases). The CDR3 consists of 16 residues. The V end was cut by 4 bases, the J end by 5 bases, with 19 bases between. Germline V gene lookup returns CDR1 SGDLS and CDR2 YYNGEE. The CDR3 region has the DNA TGTGCCAGCAGCCCCGGAGGGGGGGTAGGAGATCAGCCCCAGCATTTT. Translating gives CASSPGGGVGDQPQHF.

Only a few counts were recorded for this clone. The rearrangement joins TRBV28 to TRBJ1-5, with D tentatively TRBD1 (5 bases). With 8 bases removed from V and 9 bases from J, the gap between germline ends came to 23 bases. The CDR3 runs 15 residues. CDR1 MDHEN and CDR2 SYDVKM come from the germline V gene. The CDR3 region is CASRLGRAFKGPQHF. The CDR3 DNA follows: TGTGCCAGCCGCCTGGGCAGGGCCTTTAAGGGGCCCCAGCATTTT.

This clone has a handful of counts. J is TRBJ2-7 and V is TRBV28; 7 nucleotides match TRBD1. V lost 6 bases to trimming and J lost 5 bases; unmatched junction nucleotides: 7. Germline V lookup: CDR1 MDHEN, CDR2 SYDVKM. This CDR3 spans 13 amino acids. CDR3 region: CASSLYDRDEQYF. In DNA, the CDR3 is TGTGCCAGCAGCCTCTACGACAGGGACGAGCAGTACTTC.

Details on this clone: Different DNA sequences within this sample yield the same CDR3. The genes are TRBV5-6 and TRBJ1-1; 8 nucleotides match TRBD1. This CDR3 spans 14 amino acids. The V segment lost 7 bases and the J segment 8 bases; nucleotides outside the gene matches: 13. Germline lookup yields CDR1 SGHDT and CDR2 YYEEEE. CDR3 in amino acids: CASGQGAGFSEAFF. CDR3 bases: TGTGCCAGCGGCCAGGGGGCCGGGTTCTCCGAAGCTTTCTTT.

The rearrangement links TRBV7-9 to TRBJ1-2; 10 nucleotides align to TRBD1. The CDR3 contains 16 residues. J gave up 4 bases and V 1 base, and 6 bases lay outside the gene matches. Germline CDR1 reads SEHNR; CDR2 reads FQNEAQ (reference sequence). The CDR3 protein is CASSLEWGQGRYGYTF. For the CDR3, the DNA is TGTGCCAGCAGCTTAGAGTGGGGACAGGGGCGCTATGGCTACACCTTC.

This clone occurred a few times. V is TRBV15 and J is TRBJ2-5, with a tentative D call TRBD2 (5 bases). This CDR3 comprises 13 residues. Trimming took 0 bases from V and 4 from J, leaving 6 bases between them. The germline CDR1 and CDR2 sequences are LNHNV and YYDKDF (reference sequence). The CDR3 nucleotides are TGTGCCACCAGCAGAGAAGGGAGAGAGACCCAGTACTTC. This translates into CATSREGRETQYF.

This clone was counted a few times. CDR3 sequence: CASSADNEQFF. The CDR3 DNA is TGCGCCAGCAGTGCGGACAATGAGCAGTTCTTC. This rearrangement joins TRBV10-1 to TRBJ2-1, with unresolved D. The length of the CDR3 is 11 residues. V gave up 4 bases and J gave up 5 bases, with 3 bases separating them. Germline V gene sequence: CDR1 WNHNN, CDR2 SYGVQD (reference sequence).

The chain combines TRBV5-1 with TRBJ2-3, with TRBD2 matching 7 bases. V shed 2 bases, J shed 1 base, and the junction held 4 bases outside the gene matches. The V gene's germline CDR1 is SGHRS and CDR2 YFSETQ. The CDR3 is 15 amino acids. The CDR3 DNA reads as TGCGCCAGCAGCTTAAGAGCGGGACGCACAGATACGCAGTATTTT. Translating gives CASSLRAGRTDTQYF.

This rearrangement joins TRBV5-1 to TRBJ2-7, with a tentative D call TRBD1 (5 bases). The ends were cut back, 0 bases at V and 7 bases at J, with 20 bases in the middle. Germline V gene lookup returns CDR1 SGHRS and CDR2 YFSETQ. CDR3 length: 16 amino acids. This CDR3 is CASSLAGHLGVGEQYF. The CDR3 coding sequence is TGCGCCAGCAGCTTGGCGGGCCATTTAGGGGTAGGGGAGCAGTACTTC.

This clone was detected only a few times. This sequence joins TRBV6-6 and TRBJ1-1; TRBD1 matches at 7 bases. This CDR3 contains 13 residues. Germline lookup yields CDR1 MNHNY and CDR2 SVGAGI (reference sequence). The junction had 7 bases not matched to a gene; V was cut back by 7 bases and J by 5 bases. DNA of the CDR3: TGTGCCAGCATCAAAAGGGGGCGGACTGAAGCTTTCTTT. Translated: CASIKRGRTEAFF.

This clone occurred a few times. The chain uses TRBV27 and TRBJ2-7, with TRBD1 matching 9 bases. The germline CDR1 and CDR2 sequences are MNHEY and SMNVEV (reference sequence). This CDR3 is 14 amino acids long. With V trimmed by 3 bases and J by 6 bases, 6 bases remained unmatched. The CDR3 region has the DNA TGTGCCAGCAGTTTGGGGACAGGGCTAGGCGAGCAGTACTTC. This encodes CASSLGTGLGEQYF.

This clone was counted a few times. The V call is TRBV2, the J call TRBJ1-2; the match to TRBD1 covers 7 bases. Germline CDR1 and CDR2: SNHLY and FYNNEI. J gave up 1 base and V 2 bases, and 7 bases lay outside the gene matches. This CDR3 spans 16 amino acids. CDR3 amino acids: CASSESAGGINYGYTF. The CDR3 DNA sequence: TGTGCCAGCAGTGAATCTGCAGGGGGAATTAACTATGGCTACACCTTC. The full variable domain, in which reference TRBV2 and TRBJ1-2 provide the parts outside the CDR3, is EPEVTQTPSHQVTQMGQEVILRCVPISNHLYFYWYRQILGQKVEFLVSFYNNEISEKSEIFDDQFSVERPDGSNFTLKIRSTKLEDSAMYFCASSESAGGINYGYTFGSGTRLTVV.

This clone was seen a handful of times. Written as DNA, the CDR3 is TGTGCCAGCAGCTTCCAAGCAGAGTACCAGGGTGGGGTATATGGCTACACCTTC. It translates to CASSFQAEYQGGVYGYTF. The chain combines TRBV13 with TRBJ1-2; tentative D call: TRBD1 (5 bases). Trimming took off 3 bases at V and 5 bases at J, with 25 bases between the two ends. Germline loops: CDR1 PRHDT, CDR2 FYEKMQ (reference sequence). CDR3 size: 18 residues.

In this sample, this clone turned up a few times. The rearrangement joins TRBV7-2 to TRBJ1-5, with D maybe TRBD1 (5 bases). The CDR3 totals 18 residues. V was cut by 5 bases and J by 2 bases, with 22 bases left in between. Germline V CDR1 and CDR2: SGHTA, FQGNSA. The CDR3 coding sequence is TGTGCCAGCAGCGCCGGGACTGCTCAGGCCTTTCGCAATCAGCCCCAGCATTTT. Translating it yields CASSAGTAQAFRNQPQHF.

This clone occurred a few times. J is TRBJ2-2 and V is TRBV10-3, with D tentatively TRBD2 (6 bases). This CDR3 has 14 residues. V was clipped by 7 bases and J by 0 bases, with 9 bases between them. Germline V gene sequence: CDR1 ENHRY, CDR2 SYGVKD. CDR3 in amino acids: CAIIGTPNTGELFF. The CDR3 DNA follows: TGTGCCATCATAGGGACTCCGAACACCGGGGAGCTGTTTTTT.

This clone was seen more than once but under ten times. V gene TRBV7-2 combines with J gene TRBJ1-5; 12 bases fit TRBD1. The CDR3 runs to 16 residues. J lost 4 bases, V lost 5 bases, and 6 bases had no gene match. Germline-derived CDR1 and CDR2 are SGHTA and FQGNSA. The CDR3 bases are TGTGCCAGCAGCCTGGGACAGGGGGCCTTTAATCAGCCCCAGCATTTT. Its translation: CASSLGQGAFNQPQHF.

J is TRBJ2-5 and V is TRBV7-3, with D possibly being TRBD2 (5 bases). This CDR3 has 13 amino acids. Germline values: CDR1 SGHTA, CDR2 FQGTGA. Trimming took 5 bases from V and 12 from J, leaving 19 bases between them. As DNA, the CDR3 is TGTGCCAGCAGCCCTAACGCGGGTCTAGGGAAGTACTTC. This encodes CASSPNAGLGKYF.

The rearrangement uses TRBV5-8 and TRBJ1-2, with D unresolved. Trimming took 2 bases from V and 0 from J, leaving 11 bases between them. This CDR3 spans 15 amino acids. From germline, CDR1 is SGHTS and CDR2 YDEGEE. CDR3 loop: CASSFNSISNYGYTF. For the CDR3, the DNA is TGTGCCAGCAGCTTTAACTCCATTTCTAACTATGGCTACACCTTC.

This clone was detected a few times. V is TRBV2 and J is TRBJ2-1; TRBD1 agrees at 7 bases. The ends lost 6 bases at V and 4 bases at J; junction bases unmatched: 6. The CDR3 contains 14 residues. Per the germline V gene, CDR1 is SNHLY and CDR2 is FYNNEI. The DNA of the CDR3 is TGTGCCAGCAGCGAGGGGGCCGATTACAATGAGCAGTTCTTC. Its protein is CASSEGADYNEQFF.

This clone was counted only a few times. The V and J genes are TRBV7-2 and TRBJ1-5; the match to TRBD1 covers 8 bases. Germline-derived CDR1 and CDR2 are SGHTA and FQGNSA. The V gene end was trimmed by 4 bases and the J gene end by 6 bases; junction bases not matched to a gene: 8. This CDR3 has 15 amino acids. The CDR3 bases are TGTGCCAGCAGCTGGGCGACAGGGGTGGTTCAGCCCCAGCATTTT. This translates into CASSWATGVVQPQHF.

This clone occurred a few times. This sequence joins TRBV19 and TRBJ2-5; 8 bases map to TRBD1. Germline V gene lookup returns CDR1 LNHDA and CDR2 SQIVND (reference sequence). V lost 1 base and J lost 4; bases outside the gene matches: 5. The CDR3 is made up of 15 amino acids. This CDR3 is CASSIGQGTGETQYF. DNA for the CDR3: TGTGCCAGTAGTATAGGGCAAGGGACAGGAGAGACCCAGTACTTC.